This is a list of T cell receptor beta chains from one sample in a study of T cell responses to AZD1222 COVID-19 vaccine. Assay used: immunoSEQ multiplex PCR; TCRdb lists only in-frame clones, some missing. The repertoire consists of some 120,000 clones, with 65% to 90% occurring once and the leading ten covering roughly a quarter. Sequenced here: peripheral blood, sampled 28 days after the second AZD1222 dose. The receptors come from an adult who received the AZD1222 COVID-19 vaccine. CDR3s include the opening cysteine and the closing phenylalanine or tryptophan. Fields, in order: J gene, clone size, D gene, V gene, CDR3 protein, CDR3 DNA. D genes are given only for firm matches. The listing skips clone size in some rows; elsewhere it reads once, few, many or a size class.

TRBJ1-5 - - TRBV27 CASGTYVNQPQHF TGTGCCAGCGGGACATACGTTAATCAGCCCCAGCATTTT
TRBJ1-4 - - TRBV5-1 CASSLDTNEKLFF TGCGCCAGCAGCTTGGACACTAATGAAAAACTGTTTTTT
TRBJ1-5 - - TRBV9 CASSVRGNQPQHF TGTGCCAGCAGCGTGCGAGGGAATCAGCCCCAGCATTTT
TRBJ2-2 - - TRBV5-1 CASSSRQVYTGELFF TGCGCCAGCAGCTCTCGACAGGTCTACACCGGGGAGCTGTTTTTT
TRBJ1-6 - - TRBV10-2 CASRLQGYSPLHF TGCGCCAGCCGATTGCAGGGATATTCACCCCTCCACTTT
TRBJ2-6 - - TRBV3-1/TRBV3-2 CASSLQKFGANVLTF TGTGCCAGCAGCCTTCAGAAATTCGGGGCCAACGTCCTGACTTTC
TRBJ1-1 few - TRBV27 CASKYLQGRAFF TGTGCCAGCAAATACTTACAAGGGCGAGCTTTCTTT
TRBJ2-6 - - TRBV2 CASSIGYSGANVLTF TGTGCCAGCAGTATAGGATACTCTGGGGCCAACGTCCTGACTTTC
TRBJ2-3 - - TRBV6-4 CASSDSPGTDTQYF TGTGCCAGCAGTGACTCCCCAGGCACAGATACGCAGTATTTT
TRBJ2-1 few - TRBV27 CASSFGTRTGLEQFF TGTGCCAGCAGTTTTGGCACCCGGACCGGGCTTGAGCAGTTCTTC
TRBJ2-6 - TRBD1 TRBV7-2 CASSRRQGSGANVLTF TGTGCCAGCAGCAGACGACAGGGCTCTGGGGCCAACGTCCTGACTTTC
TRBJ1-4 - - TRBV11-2 CASSAGQFNEKLFF TGTGCCAGCAGCGCAGGACAGTTTAATGAAAAACTGTTTTTT
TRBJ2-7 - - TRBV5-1 CASSQPLGQGPREQYF TGCGCCAGCAGCCAACCTTTGGGGCAAGGGCCTCGCGAGCAGTACTTC
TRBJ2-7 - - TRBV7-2 CASSSPTGSYEQYF TGTGCCAGCAGCTCGCCCACAGGGTCCTACGAGCAGTACTTC
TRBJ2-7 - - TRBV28 CASSGYQREQYF TGTGCCAGCAGTGGCTATCAAAGGGAGCAGTACTTC
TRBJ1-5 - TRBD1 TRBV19 CASSADRAGNQPQHF TGTGCCAGTAGTGCGGACAGGGCGGGCAATCAGCCCCAGCATTTT
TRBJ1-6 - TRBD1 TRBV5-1 CASSPLGQVHSVYF TGCGCCAGCAGCCCCCTGGGACAGGTGCATTCGGTCTACTTT
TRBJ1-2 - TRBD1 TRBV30 CAYRTGSVHYGYTF TGTGCCTACCGGACAGGGAGTGTTCACTATGGCTACACCTTC
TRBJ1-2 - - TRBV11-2 CASTPAGGNYGYTF TGTGCCAGCACCCCGGCGGGGGGCAACTATGGCTACACCTTC
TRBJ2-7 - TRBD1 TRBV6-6 CASSGPGTASYEQYF TGTGCCAGCAGTGGCCCCGGGACAGCTTCCTACGAGCAGTACTTC
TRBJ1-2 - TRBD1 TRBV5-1 CASRSGTGIESYTF TGCGCCAGCAGGTCCGGGACAGGGATTGAGAGCTACACCTTC
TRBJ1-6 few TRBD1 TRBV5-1 CASKSGTGTSPLHF TGCGCCAGCAAATCCGGGACAGGGACTTCACCCCTCCACTTT
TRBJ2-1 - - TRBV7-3 CASSSTLTSTPNEQFF TGTGCCAGCAGCTCCACTCTGACTTCCACCCCCAATGAGCAGTTCTTC
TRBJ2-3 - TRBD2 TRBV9 CASSVVGSGGAGDTQYF TGTGCCAGCAGCGTAGTTGGTAGCGGGGGGGCCGGAGATACGCAGTATTTT
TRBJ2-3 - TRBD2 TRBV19 CASSDAGGYTDTQYF TGTGCCAGTAGTGACGCGGGGGGGTACACAGATACGCAGTATTTT
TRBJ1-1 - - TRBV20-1 CSAIDNGRGGTEAFF TGCAGTGCTATTGACAACGGCCGAGGGGGCACTGAAGCTTTCTTT